A selection of T cell receptor beta chains follows, all from one sample in a study of cytomegalovirus exposure and HLA in healthy donors. Clones were sequenced by immunoSEQ multiplex PCR, and TCRdb holds only the in-frame ones, with some missing. The sample has about 160,000 clones; over 70% are singletons. Material: PBMCs. Receptors originate from a man between 45 and 60 years old in good health and CMV-seropositive. Both conserved end residues are part of each CDR3. The D gene is left open where the match is weak. Clone size is shown for a subset of rows, as once, few, many or a class of expanded clone.

>TRBJ2-3|-|TRBD1|TRBV5-6
CASSQIDRGVTDTQYF
TGTGCCAGCAGCCAGATTGACAGGGGGGTCACAGATACGCAGTATTTT
>TRBJ1-4|once|-|TRBV28
CASSLGQANEKLFF
TGTGCCAGCAGTTTGGGGCAGGCTAATGAAAAACTGTTTTTT
>TRBJ1-1|-|-|TRBV29-1
CSVAQGRFGTEAFF
TGCAGCGTTGCGCAGGGGCGATTTGGCACTGAAGCTTTCTTT
>TRBJ2-5|-|TRBD2|TRBV19
CASSRRASGGKETQYF
TGTGCCAGTAGTAGGCGGGCTAGCGGGGGAAAAGAGACCCAGTACTTC
>TRBJ2-1|few|-|TRBV30
CAWSVNTYNEQFF
TGTGCCTGGAGTGTAAACACCTACAATGAGCAGTTCTTC
>TRBJ1-5|few|-|TRBV28
CASSMDLSGQPQHF
TGTGCCAGCAGTATGGACCTTAGCGGTCAGCCCCAGCATTTT
>TRBJ2-3|-|-|TRBV11-2
CASSPGLPGTQYF
TGTGCCAGCAGCCCGGGACTCCCTGGGACGCAGTATTTT
>TRBJ1-5|-|TRBD1|TRBV27
CASSTGAQPQHF
TGTGCCAGCAGTACAGGGGCTCAGCCCCAGCATTTT
>TRBJ2-5|few|TRBD2|TRBV10-3
CAISESTSGEETQYF
TGTGCCATCAGTGAGTCGACTAGCGGGGAGGAGACCCAGTACTTC
>TRBJ1-6|-|-|TRBV4-1
CASSQVGGRGNSPLHF
TGCGCCAGCAGCCAAGTAGGTGGGAGGGGGAATTCACCCCTCCACTTT
>TRBJ2-1|-|TRBD2|TRBV27
CASSLSGLAGVKVRSYNEQFF
TGTGCCAGCAGTTTATCGGGACTAGCGGGAGTTAAGGTACGGAGCTACAATGAGCAGTTCTTC
>TRBJ1-5|-|TRBD1|TRBV18
CASSPKTGGSNQPQHF
TGTGCCAGCTCACCTAAGACAGGGGGCAGCAATCAGCCCCAGCATTTT
>TRBJ2-4|-|TRBD2|TRBV30
CAGGERDIQYF
TGTGCCGGGGGGGAGAGGGACATTCAGTACTTC
>TRBJ2-7|few|TRBD2|TRBV4-1
CASSQERGLYEQYF
TGCGCCAGCAGCCAAGAGAGGGGACTATACGAGCAGTACTTC
>TRBJ2-1|-|-|TRBV5-1
CASSLGTNNEQFF
TGCGCCAGCAGCTTGGGGACAAACAATGAGCAGTTCTTC
>TRBJ1-2|-|-|TRBV5-1
CASSKAEGYGYTF
TGCGCCAGCAGTAAGGCGGAGGGCTATGGCTACACCTTC
>TRBJ2-5|few|-|TRBV7-9
CASSLIGSGETQYF
TGTGCCAGCAGCCTCATAGGTAGCGGAGAGACCCAGTACTTC
>TRBJ2-7|-|TRBD1|TRBV6-5
CASSSRQGLYEQYF
TGTGCCAGCAGTTCCCGACAGGGTTTATACGAGCAGTACTTC
>TRBJ1-2|once|-|TRBV5-6
CASRPGASGDYGYTF
TGTGCCAGCAGGCCCGGGGCGTCAGGGGACTATGGCTACACCTTC
>TRBJ1-1|-|-|TRBV15
CATSRDRGSTEAFF
TGTGCCACCAGCAGAGATAGGGGCAGCACTGAAGCTTTCTTT
>TRBJ2-2|-|TRBD1|TRBV10-3
CAISEGATPGTGELFF
TGTGCCATATCTGAGGGGGCTACCCCCGGAACCGGGGAGCTGTTTTTT
>TRBJ2-1|-|TRBD2|TRBV4-3
CASSQDPTSGFNEQFF
TGCGCCAGCAGCCAAGATCCAACTAGCGGGTTCAATGAGCAGTTCTTC
>TRBJ2-1|once|TRBD2|TRBV28
CASQGLAASEPNEQFF
TGTGCCAGCCAGGGACTAGCGGCATCTGAGCCCAATGAGCAGTTCTTC
>TRBJ1-4|-|TRBD1|TRBV5-1
CASSPGTGGEKLFF
TGCGCCAGCAGCCCAGGGACAGGGGGGGAAAAACTGTTTTTT
>TRBJ2-1|-|TRBD2|TRBV5-1
CASSLLTSGRAWNEQFF
TGCGCCAGCAGCTTGTTGACTAGCGGGAGGGCCTGGAATGAGCAGTTCTTC
>TRBJ1-2|-|-|TRBV5-1
CASSDPRDNYGYTF
TGCGCCAGCAGCGATCCTAGAGATAACTATGGCTACACCTTC
>TRBJ2-1|-|TRBD2|TRBV28
CASSPAGLAGGRGEQFF
TGTGCCAGCAGTCCGGCAGGGCTAGCGGGAGGGCGAGGCGAGCAGTTCTTC
>TRBJ2-5|-|TRBD2|TRBV5-4
CASSSGLADSKAQYF
TGTGCCAGCAGCTCCGGACTAGCTGACTCCAAGGCCCAGTACTTC